These 32 T cell receptor beta chains came from one sample sequenced in a study of blood T cell repertoires in COVID-19. The method was immunoSEQ multiplex PCR; TCRdb's version includes in-frame clones alone and lacks a portion of them. The sample has about 280,000 clones, less than 90% seen once. The specimen was peripheral blood. Receptors originate from a human donor in a cohort sampled during active COVID-19.

The V and J genes are TRBV5-1 and TRBJ2-7; unclear D gene. The length of the CDR3 is 14 residues. Germline V CDR1 and CDR2: SGHRS, YFSETQ. V was shortened by 5 bases and J by 0 bases, with 12 bases between the two germline ends. DNA for the CDR3: TGCGCCAGCAGAGGCAGGCTGAGCTCCTACGAGCAGTACTTC. It translates to CASRGRLSSYEQYF.

A few counts support this clone. The rearrangement uses TRBV29-1 and TRBJ1-1; D might be TRBD1 (6 bases). The CDR3 totals 12 residues. Trimming removed 7 bases at V and 5 bases at J, with 14 bases between. Germline CDR1 and CDR2: SQVTM and ANQGSEA. Written as DNA, the CDR3 is TGCAGCGCCCCAAGGGGGAGTACTGAAGCTTTCTTT. The encoded protein is CSAPRGSTEAFF.

This chain uses TRBV5-1 with TRBJ2-2; 11 bases are shared with TRBD2. The V segment lost 4 bases and the J segment 2 bases; nucleotides outside the gene matches: 4. Germline V gene sequence: CDR1 SGHRS, CDR2 YFSETQ. The CDR3 covers 16 residues. The chain's CDR3 is CASSRGLAANTGELFF. Written as DNA, the CDR3 is TGCGCCAGCAGCCGGGGACTAGCGGCAAACACCGGGGAGCTGTTTTTT.

The chain links TRBV19 to TRBJ2-1, with 7 bases identical to TRBD1. V shed 3 bases and J 13 bases; nucleotides not matched to a gene: 9. CDR3 length equals 13 residues. The germline gives CDR1 LNHDA, CDR2 SQIVND (reference sequence). The CDR3, as DNA: TGTGCCAGTAGTATTTACGAGGGACAGCCCCAGTTCTTC. This sequence encodes CASSIYEGQPQFF.

The gene calls are TRBV9 and TRBJ2-3; D is unclear. The CDR3 is 16 residues long. Germline V gene data show CDR1 as SGDLS and CDR2 as YYNGEE. V was cut by 4 bases and J by 4 bases, with 19 bases left in between. CDR3 sequence: CASSTLSGLTADTQYF. In nucleotides, the CDR3 is TGTGCCAGCAGCACTTTGAGTGGTTTAACTGCAGATACGCAGTATTTT.

The chain carries TRBV19 and TRBJ1-1; D possibly corresponds to TRBD1 (5 bases). CDR3 length: 12 amino acids. The V and J ends lost 7 bases and 3 bases respectively, with 9 bases between them. CDR1 and CDR2 (germline): LNHDA, SQIVND (reference sequence). The CDR3 is CASTSQDTEAFF. CDR3 nucleotides: TGTGCCAGTACCTCACAGGACACTGAAGCTTTCTTT.

The V and J genes are TRBV4-3 and TRBJ1-1; 7 bases align to TRBD1. Germline trimming cut 8 bases from V and 0 bases from J; bases unmatched to any gene: 3. CDR3 size: 13 residues. Germline assignment: CDR1 LGHNA and CDR2 YSLEER. CDR3 protein: CASRGQMNTEAFF. The CDR3 bases are TGCGCCAGCCGGGGACAGATGAACACTGAAGCTTTCTTT.

The chain uses TRBV7-9 and TRBJ2-7; D not resolved. The V end lost 5 bases, the J end lost 6 bases, and 17 bases lay between the germline ends. CDR3 length equals 14 residues. CDR1 and CDR2 (germline): SEHNR, FQNEAQ (reference sequence). CDR3 nucleotides: TGTGCCAGCAGCAATGGCATGGCATGGAGCGAGCAGTACTTC. Its translation: CASSNGMAWSEQYF. The entire variable domain, with the rest obtained from reference TRBV7-9 and TRBJ2-7, is as follows: DTGVSQNPRHKITKRGQNVTFRCDPISEHNRLYWYRQTLGQGPEFLTYFQNEAQLEKSRLLSDRFSAERPKGSFSTLEIQRTEQGDSAMYLCASSNGMAWSEQYFGPGTRLTVT.

This clone was seen a few times. The chain has TRBV28 and TRBJ2-7, with TRBD2 matching 9 bases. Germline-derived CDR1 and CDR2 are MDHEN and SYDVKM. J lost 1 base, V lost 6 bases, and 7 bases had no gene match. This CDR3 comprises 15 residues. In DNA form, the CDR3 reads TGTGCCAGCAGCAACTCGGGACTAGCTTCCTACGAGCAGTACTTC. Protein: CASSNSGLASYEQYF.

V and J are TRBV30 and TRBJ1-1; 8 bases match TRBD1. The trim removed 2 bases at V and 6 bases at J, leaving 8 bases unmatched. The CDR3 contains 14 residues. Germline V gene sequence: CDR1 GTSNPN, CDR2 SVGIG (reference sequence). CDR3 DNA: TGTGCCTGGAGTAGAGAGACAGGGGCCGCTGAAGCTTTCTTT. Its translation is CAWSRETGAAEAFF.

This chain joins TRBV7-2 and TRBJ1-2; D ambiguous. The CDR3 totals 14 residues. Germline CDR1 SGHTA, CDR2 FQGNSA. The V end lost 1 base, the J end lost 1 base, and 7 bases lay between the germline ends. CDR3 bases: TGTGCCAGCAGCTTAGGATACTTTAACTATGGCTACACCTTC. Its protein is CASSLGYFNYGYTF.

V is TRBV29-1 and J is TRBJ2-5; tentative D call: TRBD2 (5 bases). V was clipped by 1 base and J by 2 bases, with 17 bases between them. Germline V lookup: CDR1 SQVTM, CDR2 ANQGSEA. The CDR3 runs 16 residues. The CDR3 bases are TGCAGCGTTGAAGGGCTAGCAGCAGACCTTCAAGAGACCCAGTACTTC. It is translated as CSVEGLAADLQETQYF. Complete variable domain (other parts from reference TRBV29-1 and TRBJ2-5): SAVISQKPSRDICQRGTSLTIQCQVDSQVTMMFWYRQQPGQSLTLIATANQGSEATYESGFVIDKFPISRPNLTFSTLTVSNMSPEDSSIYLCSVEGLAADLQETQYFGPGTRLLVL.

The chain carries TRBV5-5 and TRBJ1-1; 7 nucleotides match TRBD1. The V segment lost 6 bases and the J segment 8 bases; nucleotides outside the gene matches: 16. The germline V gene has CDR1 SGHKS and CDR2 YYEKEE (reference sequence). The CDR3 runs to 15 residues. DNA of the CDR3: TGTGCCAGCACCGCAGATCCCGGACAGGTCCCAGAAGCTTTCTTT. As protein: CASTADPGQVPEAFF.

V is TRBV7-2 and J is TRBJ2-7; no clear D gene. V was trimmed by 1 base and J by 1 base, leaving 8 bases between them. CDR3 size: 14 residues. In germline, CDR1 is SGHTA, CDR2 FQGNSA. CDR3 bases: TGTGCCAGCAGCTTAGGCAGGTCTTCCTACGAGCAGTACTTC. As protein: CASSLGRSSYEQYF.

This chain's CDR3 is CATPFTQGTEKLFF. The DNA of the CDR3 is TGTGCAACCCCCTTTACTCAGGGTACTGAAAAACTGTTTTTT. V is TRBV5-8 and J is TRBJ1-4, with D tentatively TRBD1 (5 bases). The CDR3 consists of 14 residues. Germline CDR1 is SGHTS and CDR2 is YDEGEE.

This chain uses TRBV6-4 with TRBJ2-5; D remains unclear. The CDR3 is 14 amino acids. V lost 7 bases, J lost 5 bases, and 17 bases lay in between. Germline-derived CDR1 and CDR2 are MRHNA and SNTAGT. CDR3 loop: CASNMTSVVETQYF. Here the CDR3 DNA reads TGTGCCAGCAATATGACTTCAGTGGTGGAGACCCAGTACTTC.

V and J are TRBV7-8 and TRBJ1-2; D possibly corresponds to TRBD1 (5 bases). Germline V lookup: CDR1 SGHVS, CDR2 FQNEAQ. The ends were cut back, 1 base at V and 4 bases at J, with 7 bases in the middle. The CDR3 contains 13 residues. CDR3 amino acids: CASSLGGPYGYTF. The CDR3 coding sequence is TGTGCCAGCAGCTTAGGGGGCCCCTATGGCTACACCTTC.

V and J are TRBV27 and TRBJ2-1; 10 bases align to TRBD2. J was trimmed by 2 bases and V by 6 bases; bases with no gene match: 1. The CDR3 loop spans 14 amino acids. Per germline, CDR1 MNHEY and CDR2 SMNVEV (reference sequence). CDR3 amino acids: CASRLAGAYNEQFF. The CDR3, as DNA: TGTGCCAGCAGGCTAGCGGGAGCCTACAATGAGCAGTTCTTC.

This clone was detected only once. V gene TRBV19 combines with J gene TRBJ2-5, with 7 nucleotides matching TRBD1. The J segment lost 3 bases and the V segment lost 5 bases, leaving 12 bases of the junction unmatched. Germline lookup yields CDR1 LNHDA and CDR2 SQIVND (reference sequence). The CDR3 runs 16 residues. The CDR3 DNA reads as TGTGCCAGTAGTCCTTGGACAGGACAGCTAAAAGAGACCCAGTACTTC. Translation gives CASSPWTGQLKETQYF.

The V and J genes are TRBV7-9 and TRBJ1-4, with a possible D match to TRBD1 (5 bases). V lost 5 bases and J 8 bases, leaving 12 bases between the germline ends. This CDR3 comprises 13 residues. The germline CDR1 and CDR2 sequences are SEHNR and FQNEAQ (reference sequence). The CDR3 DNA is TGTGCCAGCAGCCGCGGGGGAGGAGAAAAACTGTTTTTT. Translation: CASSRGGGEKLFF.

The chain uses TRBV20-1 and TRBJ1-1; D not resolved. Germline V gene sequence: CDR1 DFQATT, CDR2 SNEGSKA (reference sequence). Trimming cost V 4 bases and J 7 bases, with 4 bases left between them. The length of the CDR3 is 9 residues. The CDR3 coding sequence is TGCAGTGCTAAGAGTGAAGCTTTCTTT. This sequence encodes CSAKSEAFF.

The V and J genes are TRBV5-6 and TRBJ2-3, with 9 bases aligning to TRBD2. V dropped 1 base and J dropped 1; count of bases not matched to a gene: 1. From germline, CDR1 is SGHDT and CDR2 YYEEEE. The CDR3 is 15 residues long. The CDR3 spells CASSLIAGGTDTQYF. CDR3 in DNA: TGTGCCAGCAGCTTGATAGCGGGGGGCACAGATACGCAGTATTTT.

The CDR3 sequence: CASSPPPGADTGELFF. The CDR3 DNA sequence: TGTGCCAGCTCACCACCACCAGGGGCGGACACCGGGGAGCTGTTTTTT. The gene calls are TRBV18 and TRBJ2-2, with a weak D call TRBD1 (6 bases). The CDR3 totals 16 residues. From germline, CDR1 is KGHSH and CDR2 LQKENI. Deletions cut 0 bases from V and 3 bases from J, with 11 bases between.

The J gene is TRBJ2-4, the V gene TRBV19, with 9 bases matching TRBD1. J lost 11 bases, V lost 8 bases, and 19 bases had no gene match. The CDR3 loop spans 16 amino acids. CDR1 is LNHDA, CDR2 SQIVND, per germline (reference sequence). The CDR3 bases are TGTGCCAGTGCCCCCACCCTGCCGGGACAGGGAGTATTTCAGTACTTC. It yields the protein CASAPTLPGQGVFQYF. The variable domain in full, completed from reference TRBV19 and TRBJ2-4, reads DGGITQSPKYLFRKEGQNVTLSCEQNLNHDAMYWYRQDPGQGLRLIYYSQIVNDFQKGDIAEGYSVSREKKESFPLTVTSAQKNPTAFYLCASAPTLPGQGVFQYFGAGTRLSVL.

The rearrangement uses TRBV6-6 and TRBJ1-4, with D maybe TRBD1 (6 bases). Trimming cost V 5 bases and J 8 bases, with 18 bases left between them. Per germline, CDR1 MNHNY and CDR2 SVGAGI (reference sequence). This CDR3 has 15 residues. This chain's CDR3 is CASSPSGGSREKLFF. In DNA, the CDR3 is TGTGCCAGCAGTCCTAGCGGGGGCAGTAGAGAAAAACTGTTTTTT.

This chain links TRBV18 with TRBJ1-1; a possible D gene is TRBD1 (5 bases). V was cut by 6 bases and J by 1 base, with 9 bases left in between. Germline assignment: CDR1 KGHSH and CDR2 LQKENI. This CDR3 comprises 13 residues. The chain's CDR3 is CASSQGQNTEAFF. Here the CDR3 DNA reads TGTGCCAGCTCCCAAGGACAGAACACTGAAGCTTTCTTT.

This rearrangement joins TRBV5-1 to TRBJ2-1, with TRBD2 identical over 8 bases. Germline V CDR1 and CDR2: SGHRS, YFSETQ. The V gene end was trimmed by 6 bases and the J gene end by 5 bases; junction bases not matched to a gene: 4. CDR3 length: 13 amino acids. CDR3 amino acids: CASTGLVNNEQFF. Here the CDR3 DNA reads TGCGCCAGCACGGGACTAGTAAACAATGAGCAGTTCTTC.

The V and J genes are TRBV6-6 and TRBJ1-3, with 7 bases that match TRBD1. V lost 5 bases and J lost 0; bases outside the gene matches: 7. The CDR3 spans 16 residues. Germline V gives CDR1 MNHNY, CDR2 SVGAGI (reference sequence). The CDR3 DNA follows: TGTGCCAGCAGTGCCCCAGGGACAGTCTCTGGAAACACCATATATTTT. Its protein product is CASSAPGTVSGNTIYF.

In its sample, this clone was seen a few times. Other nucleotide sequences in the sample specify the same CDR3. The chain couples TRBV7-3 to TRBJ2-5; D gene unclear. Germline lookup yields CDR1 SGHTA and CDR2 FQGTGA. V lost 1 base and J lost 5, with 8 bases in between. This CDR3 has 13 residues. This CDR3 reads CASSLNPGETQYF. CDR3 nucleotides: TGTGCCAGCAGCTTAAACCCCGGGGAGACCCAGTACTTC.

V gene TRBV18 combines with J gene TRBJ2-1; D perhaps matches TRBD1 (6 bases). There are 15 residues in the CDR3. Between the trimmed V and J ends, which lost 4 bases and 9 bases, there was a span of 19 bases. Germline CDR1 KGHSH, CDR2 LQKENI. The CDR3 here is CASSLRQVGGSEQFF. The CDR3 DNA sequence: TGTGCCAGCTCACTAAGACAGGTTGGGGGTAGTGAGCAGTTCTTC.

The chain combines TRBV7-2 with TRBJ1-1; 9 bases map to TRBD1. This CDR3 spans 16 amino acids. The trim removed 6 bases at V and 1 base at J, leaving 9 bases unmatched. Germline V CDR1 and CDR2: SGHTA, FQGNSA. The CDR3 is CASRRLQGAKNTEAFF. CDR3 in DNA: TGTGCCAGCAGAAGATTACAGGGGGCCAAGAACACTGAAGCTTTCTTT.

This rearrangement joins TRBV19 to TRBJ2-7; 8 positions agree with TRBD1. J lost 3 bases, V lost 4 bases, and 5 bases had no gene match. The CDR3 is made up of 14 amino acids. Germline loops: CDR1 LNHDA, CDR2 SQIVND (reference sequence). Here the CDR3 DNA reads TGTGCCAGTAGTAGACAGGGGACTCTCTACGAGCAGTACTTC. Residues: CASSRQGTLYEQYF.